A single sample is the source of the 23 T cell receptor beta chains below, sequenced in a study of T-cell memory formation after mild COVID-19. MiXCR, applied by TCRdb to the 5' RACE reads, yields one record per CDR3 protein. The data contain about 84,000 distinct CDR3 sequences, approximately 15% of them seen just once; the ten biggest clones take up 25% to 35%. Sample: PBMCs or a T cell subset sorted from them (not recorded which). The receptors originated from an adult woman who had mild COVID-19 (a few samples of this study predate the infection). Cell type and time point are not known.

This clonotype came up many times. This chain uses TRBV5-1 with TRBJ1-2; possible D gene TRBD1, 6 bases. Germline V lookup: CDR1 SGHRS, CDR2 YFSETQ. This CDR3 contains 15 residues. Trimming stripped 0 bases from V and 4 bases from J, with 13 bases between. CDR3 bases: TGCGCCAGCAGCTTGGGGACAGAGTTCCTCTATGGCTACACCTTC. Its translation: CASSLGTEFLYGYTF.

This clonotype was detected a few times. This chain links TRBV5-6 with TRBJ2-1; D gene uncertain. This CDR3 comprises 13 residues. The V end lost 6 bases, the J end lost 5 bases, and 12 bases lay between the germline ends. The germline gives CDR1 SGHDT, CDR2 YYEEEE. The CDR3 region has the DNA TGTGCCAGCACCAAAGGGCGTAACAATGAGCAGTTCTTC. This translates into CASTKGRNNEQFF. Drawing the rest from reference TRBV5-6 and TRBJ2-1, the complete variable domain is DAGVTQSPTHLIKTRGQQVTLRCSPKSGHDTVSWYQQALGQGPQFIFQYYEEEERQRGNFPDRFSGHQFPNYSSELNVNALLLGDSALYLCASTKGRNNEQFFGPGTRLTVL.

This clonotype came up many times. The chain combines TRBV7-8 with TRBJ2-5; 9 bases are shared with TRBD2. Germline CDR1 reads SGHVS; CDR2 reads FQNEAQ. This CDR3 is 15 amino acids long. The ends lost 6 bases at V and 3 bases at J; junction bases unmatched: 8. For the CDR3, the DNA is TGTGCCAGCAGGGCTCCGGGACTAGCAGAAGAGACCCAGTACTTC. Translated, it gives CASRAPGLAEETQYF.

This clonotype was seen only a few times. The chain recombines TRBV6-5 with TRBJ1-2; tentative D call: TRBD1 (6 bases). Trimming pared 7 bases from V and 5 bases from J, leaving 17 bases between. The CDR3 covers 14 residues. The germline V gene has CDR1 MNHEY and CDR2 SVGAGI. The CDR3 reads CASTEGGFAYGYTF. The CDR3 DNA is TGTGCCAGCACCGAAGGGGGGTTCGCATATGGCTACACCTTC.

This clonotype was observed a handful of times. The J gene is TRBJ2-7, the V gene TRBV27, with 8 bases that match TRBD2. Trimming cost V 4 bases and J 5 bases; bases outside gene matches: 4. CDR3 length equals 13 residues. Germline V lookup: CDR1 MNHEY, CDR2 SMNVEV (reference sequence). The CDR3 sequence is CASSSGGADEQYF. The CDR3 coding sequence is TGTGCCAGCAGTTCCGGGGGGGCGGACGAGCAGTACTTC.

The rearrangement uses TRBV7-2 and TRBJ1-2, with TRBD1 as a possible D gene (6 bases). The CDR3 is 15 residues long. Deletions cut 4 bases from V and 0 bases from J, with 12 bases between. Germline V gene sequence: CDR1 SGHTA, CDR2 FQGNSA. The CDR3 DNA sequence: TGTGCCAGCAGCTGGGGACACCCCACTAACTATGGCTACACCTTC. It encodes CASSWGHPTNYGYTF.

In this sample, this clonotype turned up a few times. The rearrangement joins TRBV24-1 to TRBJ1-2; maybe TRBD1 (5 bases). Germline V lookup: CDR1 KGHDR, CDR2 SFDVKD. The length of the CDR3 is 14 residues. Trimming stripped 1 base from V and 5 bases from J, with 10 bases between. CDR3 bases: TGTGCCACCAGTGATTTCGACAGTGCATATGGCTACACCTTC. Translated: CATSDFDSAYGYTF.

The J gene is TRBJ2-3, the V gene TRBV7-9; D is unresolved. Germline V gene lookup returns CDR1 SEHNR and CDR2 FQNEAQ (reference sequence). The CDR3 runs 13 residues. V lost 5 bases and J lost 4, with 10 bases in between. The CDR3 loop reads CASSNSAADTQYF. CDR3 DNA sequence: TGTGCCAGCAGCAATTCGGCCGCAGATACGCAGTATTTT.

The chain is built from TRBV29-1 and TRBJ2-2; TRBD2 matches at 10 bases. The V gene's germline CDR1 is SQVTM and CDR2 ANQGSEA. This CDR3 region has 15 residues. The trim removed 2 bases at V and 5 bases at J, leaving 5 bases unmatched. The CDR3 spells CSVEIAGGLTGELFF. Here the CDR3 DNA reads TGCAGCGTTGAAATAGCGGGGGGTCTTACCGGGGAGCTGTTTTTT.

This clonotype has a handful of counts. The chain couples TRBV7-8 to TRBJ2-1, with D perhaps TRBD1 (6 bases). V was shortened by 5 bases and J by 6 bases, with 11 bases between the two germline ends. Per germline, CDR1 SGHVS and CDR2 FQNEAQ. The CDR3 sequence is 13 residues long. The CDR3 DNA follows: TGTGCCAGCAGCCTAGGGGGATCCAATGAGCAGTTCTTC. Its protein is CASSLGGSNEQFF.

This clonotype came up a few times. The gene calls are TRBV7-9 and TRBJ1-1; 10 bases line up with TRBD1. The CDR3 runs 15 residues. V dropped 1 base and J dropped 8; count of bases not matched to a gene: 7. Germline values: CDR1 SEHNR, CDR2 FQNEAQ (reference sequence). The CDR3 nucleotides are TGTGCCAGCAGCTTAGAGGGACAGGGGACCATAGAAGCTTTCTTT. Its protein product is CASSLEGQGTIEAFF.

This clonotype was seen more than once but under ten times. The chain couples TRBV20-1 to TRBJ2-1; tentative D call: TRBD2 (7 bases). Germline CDR1 is DFQATT and CDR2 is SNEGSKA (reference sequence). The CDR3 runs to 14 residues. V was shortened by 2 bases and J by 9 bases, with 17 bases between the two germline ends. CDR3 amino acids: CSARSAGTTGEQFF. DNA of the CDR3: TGCAGTGCTAGATCAGCGGGGACGACAGGTGAGCAGTTCTTC.

V usage is TRBV7-2 and J usage is TRBJ1-2; TRBD1 is a possible D gene (5 bases). The germline V and J ends were trimmed by 5 bases and 4 bases, with 17 bases remaining between them. This CDR3 spans 15 amino acids. Per the germline V gene, CDR1 is SGHTA and CDR2 is FQGNSA. The CDR3 sequence: CASSPGTPWSYGYTF. For the CDR3, the DNA is TGTGCCAGCAGCCCCGGGACGCCCTGGAGCTATGGCTACACCTTC.

The sample holds a few counts of this clonotype. The V and J genes are TRBV7-9 and TRBJ2-7, with D maybe TRBD2 (6 bases). Trimming removed 5 bases at V and 4 bases at J, with 15 bases between. The CDR3 length is 14 residues. Germline loops: CDR1 SEHNR, CDR2 FQNEAQ (reference sequence). CDR3 in DNA: TGTGCCAGCAGCCCAACTGGCGGGATGTACGAGCAGTACTTC. Translating it yields CASSPTGGMYEQYF.

CDR3 nucleotides: TGCGCCAGCAGCCTCCCAAGGGGGCTGGGTTACAATGAGCAGTTCTTC. Translated, it gives CASSLPRGLGYNEQFF. The rearrangement joins TRBV5-1 to TRBJ2-1; 7 bases fit TRBD1. Germline V CDR1 and CDR2: SGHRS, YFSETQ. This CDR3 region has 16 residues. V was pared by 4 bases and J by 4 bases, with 11 bases of the junction left unmatched.

This clonotype was seen a handful of times. The chain employs TRBV2 and TRBJ2-7, with 7 bases fitting TRBD2. Unmatched junction bases numbered 13, after V lost 6 bases and J lost 5 bases. There are 15 residues in the CDR3. CDR1 is SNHLY, CDR2 FYNNEI, per germline. CDR3 loop: CASRVAGEGANEQYF. The CDR3 DNA is TGTGCCAGCAGAGTCGCGGGGGAGGGAGCCAACGAGCAGTACTTC. The whole variable domain, remainder taken from reference TRBV2 and TRBJ2-7, is EPEVTQTPSHQVTQMGQEVILRCVPISNHLYFYWYRQILGQKVEFLVSFYNNEISEKSEIFDDQFSVERPDGSNFTLKIRSTKLEDSAMYFCASRVAGEGANEQYFGPGTRLTVT.

This rearrangement joins TRBV2 to TRBJ2-1, with D possibly being TRBD1 (6 bases). V was pared by 6 bases and J by 8 bases, with 11 bases between. Germline CDR1 reads SNHLY; CDR2 reads FYNNEI. This CDR3 has 12 amino acids. The CDR3 region is CASRTPGDEQFF. The CDR3 bases are TGTGCCAGCAGAACCCCAGGGGATGAGCAGTTCTTC.

This clonotype was recorded a few times. This chain links TRBV20-1 with TRBJ2-3; TRBD1 is a possible D gene (5 bases). This CDR3 is 15 amino acids long. The V gene's germline CDR1 is DFQATT and CDR2 SNEGSKA (reference sequence). Trimming shortened V by 5 bases and J by 2 bases, and 17 bases separated the two germline ends. CDR3 amino acids: CSAEAGFPNTDTQYF. Here the CDR3 DNA reads TGCAGTGCTGAGGCAGGGTTTCCGAACACAGATACGCAGTATTTT.

This clonotype was counted only a few times. The chain recombines TRBV6-5 with TRBJ2-7; D not certain. The germline CDR1 and CDR2 sequences are MNHEY and SVGAGI. Trimming cost V 0 bases and J 3 bases, with 12 bases left between them. CDR3 length equals 15 residues. The CDR3 sequence is CASSYSGSPYYEQYF. CDR3 sequence (DNA): TGTGCCAGCAGTTACTCGGGAAGCCCCTACTACGAGCAGTACTTC.

This clonotype has a count of ten or more. The J gene is TRBJ2-1, the V gene TRBV20-1; 10 positions agree with TRBD2. The CDR3 sequence is 14 residues long. Germline-derived CDR1 and CDR2 are DFQATT and SNEGSKA (reference sequence). The V segment lost 5 bases and the J segment 6 bases; nucleotides outside the gene matches: 7. The CDR3 DNA follows: TGCAGTGCTGCAGGGACTAGCGAGATCAATGAGCAGTTCTTC. The encoded protein is CSAAGTSEINEQFF.

This clonotype was detected a few times. The rearrangement uses TRBV9 and TRBJ2-7; tentatively, D is TRBD1 (5 bases). Per the germline V gene, CDR1 is SGDLS and CDR2 is YYNGEE. This CDR3 has 17 residues. Between the trimmed V and J ends, which lost 0 bases and 0 bases, there was a span of 16 bases. CDR3 protein: CASSVDPQGTDSYEQYF. CDR3 nucleotides: TGTGCCAGCAGCGTAGACCCCCAGGGTACGGACTCCTACGAGCAGTACTTC.

This clonotype has only a few counts. The chain employs TRBV5-1 and TRBJ2-7; 7 bases map to TRBD2. V shed 4 bases, J shed 1 base, and the junction held 2 bases outside the gene matches. The CDR3 length is 13 residues. Germline assignment: CDR1 SGHRS and CDR2 YFSETQ. This chain's CDR3 is CASSPRESYEQYF. CDR3 bases: TGCGCCAGCAGCCCGCGGGAGTCCTACGAGCAGTACTTC.

The gene calls are TRBV12-3 or TRBV12-4 and TRBJ2-3; D gene unclear. The V and J ends lost 5 bases and 1 base respectively, with 13 bases between them. The CDR3 runs 15 residues. CDR3 bases: TGTGCCAGCAGTCAAGGGTGGGTCGGCACAGATACGCAGTATTTT. Its protein is CASSQGWVGTDTQYF.